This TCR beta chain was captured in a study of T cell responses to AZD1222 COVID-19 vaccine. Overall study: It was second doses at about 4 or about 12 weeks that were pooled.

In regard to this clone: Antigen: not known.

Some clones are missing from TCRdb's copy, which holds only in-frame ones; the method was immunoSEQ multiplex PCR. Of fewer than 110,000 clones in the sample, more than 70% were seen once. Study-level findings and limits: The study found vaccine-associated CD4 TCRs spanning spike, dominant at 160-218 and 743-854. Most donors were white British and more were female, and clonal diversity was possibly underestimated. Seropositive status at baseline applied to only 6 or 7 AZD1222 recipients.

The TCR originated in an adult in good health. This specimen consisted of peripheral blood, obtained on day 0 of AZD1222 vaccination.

The CDR3 DNA sequence: TGTGCCAGCAGTGGCCTCTCCAAAAACATTCAGTACTTC. Protein sequence: CASSGLSKNIQYF. The chain combines TRBV2 with TRBJ2-4; D remains unclear. The CDR3 totals 13 residues. V gave up 4 bases and J gave up 2 bases, with 6 bases separating them. CDR1 SNHLY and CDR2 FYNNEI come from the germline V gene.